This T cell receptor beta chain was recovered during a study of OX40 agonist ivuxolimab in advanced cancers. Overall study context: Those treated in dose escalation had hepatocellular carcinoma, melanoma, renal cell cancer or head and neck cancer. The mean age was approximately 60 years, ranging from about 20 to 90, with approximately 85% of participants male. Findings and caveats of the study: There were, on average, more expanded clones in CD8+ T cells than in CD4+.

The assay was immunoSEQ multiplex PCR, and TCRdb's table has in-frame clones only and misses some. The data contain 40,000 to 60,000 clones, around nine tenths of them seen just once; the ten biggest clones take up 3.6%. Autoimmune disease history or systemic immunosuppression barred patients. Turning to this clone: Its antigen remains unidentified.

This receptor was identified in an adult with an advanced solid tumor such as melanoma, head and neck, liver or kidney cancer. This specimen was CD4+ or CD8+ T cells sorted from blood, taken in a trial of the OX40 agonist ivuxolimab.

DNA for the CDR3: TGTGCCAGCAGCTTGACGGCTAACTATGGCTACACCTTC. Translation: CASSLTANYGYTF. The chain recombines TRBV5-6 with TRBJ1-2; D gene uncertain. Trimming took off 1 base at V and 0 bases at J, with 4 bases between the two ends. Per the germline V gene, CDR1 is SGHDT and CDR2 is YYEEEE. The CDR3 length is 13 residues.